A single sample is the source of the 3 T cell receptor beta chains below, sequenced in a study of human T cells and chemical hapten exposure. Before extraction, the whole blood was not fractionated, and total RNA was taken from it. Each CDR3 protein is one row after TCRdb ran MiXCR on the 5' RACE reads. The sample contains around 82,000 distinct CDR3 sequences, 7% to 8% of which appear only once. The receptor source for this set is a male donor in good health.

The chain recombines TRBV19 with TRBJ1-2; D is uncertain. V lost 4 bases and J 4 bases, leaving 19 bases between the germline ends. CDR1 is LNHDA, CDR2 SQIVND, per germline (reference sequence). The CDR3 length is 16 residues. CDR3 sequence (DNA): TGTGCCAGTAGTACAATCAGAGAATCGGGATCCTATGGCTACACCTTC. Amino acid sequence: CASSTIRESGSYGYTF.

This chain joins TRBV7-2 and TRBJ1-1; D gene uncertain. The CDR3 contains 14 residues. Germline V gives CDR1 SGHTA, CDR2 FQGNSA. Trimming shortened V by 2 bases and J by 3 bases, and 10 bases separated the two germline ends. CDR3 coding DNA: TGTGCCAGCAGCTTAATGCTCGGGGACACTGAAGCTTTCTTT. Translating it yields CASSLMLGDTEAFF.

The chain combines TRBV29-1 with TRBJ2-3, with D possibly called TRBD1 or TRBD2 (5 bases each). Per the germline V gene, CDR1 is SQVTM and CDR2 is ANQGSEA. This CDR3 is built from 13 residues. The germline V and J ends were trimmed by 3 bases and 4 bases, with 11 bases remaining between them. CDR3 nucleotides: TGCAGCGTTGAGAGGGGTAGAGCAGATACGCAGTATTTT. Translation: CSVERGRADTQYF.